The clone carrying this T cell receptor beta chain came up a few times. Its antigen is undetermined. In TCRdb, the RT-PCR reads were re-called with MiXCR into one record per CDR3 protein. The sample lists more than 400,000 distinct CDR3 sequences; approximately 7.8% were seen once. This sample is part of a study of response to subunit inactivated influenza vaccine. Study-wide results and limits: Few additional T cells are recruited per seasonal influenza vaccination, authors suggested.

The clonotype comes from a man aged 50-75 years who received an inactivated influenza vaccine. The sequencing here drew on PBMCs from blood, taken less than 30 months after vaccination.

In nucleotides, the CDR3 is TGTGCCAGCAGTTCCGGGGCGAGGGCCTACGAGCAGTACTTC. The encoded protein is CASSSGARAYEQYF. The chain couples TRBV13 to TRBJ2-7, with D tentatively TRBD1 or TRBD2 (5 bases each). Germline CDR1 and CDR2: PRHDT and FYEKMQ (reference sequence). V lost 6 bases and J 2 bases, leaving 14 bases between the germline ends. There are 14 residues in the CDR3.